This passage covers 8 T cell receptor beta chains from one sample sequenced in a study of early T cells in non-severe SARS-CoV-2 infection. TCRdb reprocessed the 5' RACE reads via MiXCR and lists one record per CDR3 protein. Here the sample spans about 76,000 distinct CDR3 sequences, about 16% being singletons. The sample was whole blood. The source is an adult who was a healthcare worker with PCR-confirmed SARS-CoV-2 infection or an uninfected control (not recorded which).

V usage is TRBV2 and J usage is TRBJ2-1; perhaps TRBD2 as D (6 bases). Trimming took off 1 base at V and 3 bases at J, with 7 bases between the two ends. Germline V gene lookup returns CDR1 SNHLY and CDR2 FYNNEI. The CDR3 contains 14 residues. The CDR3 nucleotides read TGTGCCAGCAGTGAAGGCGGGGTCTACAATGAGCAGTTCTTC. This encodes CASSEGGVYNEQFF.

This clonotype has just one count. The chain joins TRBV5-5 to TRBJ2-7; D gene ambiguous. Deletions cut 4 bases from V and 6 bases from J, with 20 bases between. Germline CDR1 is SGHKS and CDR2 is YYEKEE (reference sequence). The CDR3 loop spans 15 amino acids. CDR3 amino acids: CASSENPGLMGEQYF. CDR3 nucleotide sequence: TGTGCCAGCAGCGAGAATCCGGGTCTCATGGGCGAGCAGTACTTC.

This chain joins TRBV20-1 and TRBJ2-2; D not resolved. Trimming removed 4 bases from V and 3 bases from J, with 12 bases in between. This CDR3 has 14 residues. Germline CDR1 reads DFQATT; CDR2 reads SNEGSKA (reference sequence). CDR3 nucleotide sequence: TGCAGTGCTATTATGGGTCCCGACACCGGGGAGCTGTTTTTT. As protein: CSAIMGPDTGELFF.

V gene TRBV7-2 combines with J gene TRBJ2-1; weak D call: TRBD2 (7 bases). V lost 2 bases to trimming and J lost 2 bases, with 19 bases between them. In germline, CDR1 is SGHTA, CDR2 FQGNSA. The CDR3 consists of 18 residues. The CDR3 protein is CASSLLNWAGAPYNEQFF. CDR3 sequence (DNA): TGTGCCAGCAGCTTATTGAATTGGGCGGGGGCTCCCTACAATGAGCAGTTCTTC.

This clonotype was found a few times. The rearrangement joins TRBV20-1 to TRBJ2-7; D might be TRBD1 or TRBD2, each matching 5 bases. The CDR3 sequence is 13 residues long. Germline V gene lookup returns CDR1 DFQATT and CDR2 SNEGSKA (reference sequence). The V end lost 3 bases, the J end lost 2 bases, and 11 bases lay between the germline ends. In DNA, the CDR3 is TGCAGTGCTAGCCGGGACCACCCCTACGAGCAGTACTTC. It translates to CSASRDHPYEQYF.

V and J are TRBV20-1 and TRBJ2-4, with 7 bases that match TRBD1. The CDR3 sequence is 14 residues long. Germline loops: CDR1 DFQATT, CDR2 SNEGSKA (reference sequence). V lost 6 bases and J lost 0; bases outside the gene matches: 5. CDR3 amino acids: CSAFRTGAKNIQYF. The CDR3 bases are TGCAGTGCCTTTAGGACAGGAGCCAAAAACATTCAGTACTTC.

This clonotype was seen more than once but under ten times. The chain employs TRBV12-3 or TRBV12-4 and TRBJ1-2; D is uncertain. Trimming shortened V by 4 bases and J by 1 base, and 7 bases separated the two germline ends. The CDR3 is made up of 13 amino acids. CDR3 DNA: TGTGCCAGCAGTTCCGGGTTTAACTATGGCTACACCTTC. The encoded protein is CASSSGFNYGYTF.

V and J are TRBV14 and TRBJ2-7, with D possibly TRBD2 on 5 matching bases. The length of the CDR3 is 16 residues. With 1 base removed from V and 7 bases from J, the gap between germline ends came to 20 bases. Germline V gene lookup returns CDR1 SGHDN and CDR2 FVKESK. The CDR3 region has the DNA TGTGCCAGCAGCCAAGTTAAGACTAAGCCTGGGGAAGAGCAGTACTTC. The encoded protein is CASSQVKTKPGEEQYF.